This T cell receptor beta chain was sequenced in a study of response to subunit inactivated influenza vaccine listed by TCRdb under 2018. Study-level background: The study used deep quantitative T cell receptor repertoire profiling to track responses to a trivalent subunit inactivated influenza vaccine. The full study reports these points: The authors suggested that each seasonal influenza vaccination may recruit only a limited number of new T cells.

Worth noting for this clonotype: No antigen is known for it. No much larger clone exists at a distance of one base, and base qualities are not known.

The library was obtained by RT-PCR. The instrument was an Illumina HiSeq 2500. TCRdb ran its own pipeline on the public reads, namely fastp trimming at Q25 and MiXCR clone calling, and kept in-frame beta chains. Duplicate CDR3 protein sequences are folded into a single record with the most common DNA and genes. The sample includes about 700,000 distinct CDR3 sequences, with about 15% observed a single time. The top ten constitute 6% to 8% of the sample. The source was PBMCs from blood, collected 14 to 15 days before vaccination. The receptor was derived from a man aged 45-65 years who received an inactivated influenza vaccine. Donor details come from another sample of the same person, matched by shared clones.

The DNA sequence follows: TGTGCCAGTAGTATTGGCGGGCCGCAGTTCTTC. Its product reads: CASSIGGPQFF. This receptor chain uses TRBV19 and TRBJ2-1; a tentative D call is TRBD2 (5 bases match). Trimming at the junction amounts to 3 bases on V and 12 bases on J, and the germline ends lie 9 bases apart. For CDR1 and CDR2, the germline V gene (reference sequence) lists LNHDA and SQIVND. Measured from the cysteine to the phenylalanine, the CDR3 is 11 residues long. The only DNA kept is the CDR3, 33 bases in frame from the first base.